Listed here is a single TCR beta chain. Its antigen is unidentified. These data belong to a study of cytomegalovirus exposure and HLA in healthy donors. Study-wide results and limits: Several V segments, TRBV6-2 and TRBV6-3 among them, could not be told apart and were dropped. Investigators reported some 150 TCR beta chains as tied to cytomegalovirus. Immune exposure information comprised only CMV serostatus. It was likely that a cluster of highly shared sequence variants was a sequencing artifact.

Trimming stripped 2 bases from V and 6 bases from J, with 11 bases between. Germline V gene data show CDR1 as SGHTA and CDR2 as FQGNSA. The CDR3 has 14 amino acids. The PCR used 60 Vbeta and 13 Jbeta primers. TCRdb keeps only in-frame clones here, not all; method: immunoSEQ multiplex PCR. This sample contains about 120,000 clones. The rearrangement uses TRBV7-2 and TRBJ1-5; TRBD1 might be the D (5 bases). Sequences were obtained from PBMCs. This sequence originates from a man younger than 40 in good health and CMV-seronegative. CDR3 amino acids: CASSLWGRGQPQHF. CDR3 DNA sequence: TGTGCCAGCAGCTTATGGGGCAGAGGTCAGCCCCAGCATTTT.